This is a list of T cell receptor beta chains from one sample in a study of shared clonotypes between healthy human individuals. Libraries were prepared by immunoSEQ multiplex PCR; TCRdb keeps only in-frame clonotypes and omits some of them. The sample consists of around 480,000 clones, 75% to 80% of them appearing once. What was sequenced was PBMCs. The receptors stem from a woman in her thirties or forties in good health. Some clones in this sample may be carry-over from other donors' samples. Both conserved end residues are part of each CDR3. The D gene is left open where the match is weak. The size of a clone is reported for some rows only, either as once, few or many, or as a class for expanded clones.

V gene: TRBV6-5; J gene: TRBJ1-2; D gene: .; clone size: .; CDR3 protein: CASSYSTAYGYTF; CDR3 DNA: TGTGCCAGCAGTTACTCGACAGCTTATGGCTACACCTTC
V gene: TRBV6-5; J gene: TRBJ1-2; D gene: .; clone size: .; CDR3 protein: CASSYPPTGSDYGYTF; CDR3 DNA: TGTGCCAGCAGTTACCCCCCAACAGGGTCGGACTATGGCTACACCTTC
V gene: TRBV7-2; J gene: TRBJ2-7; D gene: .; clone size: .; CDR3 protein: CASSVPGVSSYEQYF; CDR3 DNA: TGTGCCAGCAGCGTCCCGGGAGTCTCCTCCTACGAGCAGTACTTC
V gene: TRBV5-4; J gene: TRBJ2-1; D gene: TRBD1; clone size: .; CDR3 protein: CASGHRGNEQFF; CDR3 DNA: TGTGCCAGCGGGCACAGGGGTAATGAGCAGTTCTTC
V gene: TRBV7-9; J gene: TRBJ2-7; D gene: TRBD2; clone size: .; CDR3 protein: CASSLGNSGSYEQYF; CDR3 DNA: TGTGCCAGCAGCTTAGGAAATAGCGGGTCCTACGAGCAGTACTTC
V gene: TRBV18; J gene: TRBJ2-2; D gene: TRBD1; clone size: .; CDR3 protein: CASSLGTANTGELFF; CDR3 DNA: TGTGCCAGCTCACTTGGGACAGCCAACACCGGGGAGCTGTTTTTT
V gene: TRBV29-1; J gene: TRBJ2-1; D gene: TRBD2; clone size: .; CDR3 protein: CSVGGGTKTWQFF; CDR3 DNA: TGCAGCGTTGGCGGGGGGACAAAAACTTGGCAGTTCTTC
V gene: TRBV28; J gene: TRBJ1-5; D gene: .; clone size: .; CDR3 protein: CASSLTPDQPQHF; CDR3 DNA: TGTGCCAGCAGTTTGACCCCAGATCAGCCCCAGCATTTT
V gene: TRBV10-3; J gene: TRBJ2-7; D gene: TRBD1; clone size: .; CDR3 protein: CAIRAGTGDEQYF; CDR3 DNA: TGTGCCATCAGGGCCGGGACAGGGGACGAGCAGTACTTC
V gene: TRBV4-2; J gene: TRBJ2-7; D gene: .; clone size: .; CDR3 protein: CASSHGGGGEQYF; CDR3 DNA: TGTGCCAGCAGCCACGGGGGAGGTGGCGAGCAGTACTTC
V gene: TRBV5-4; J gene: TRBJ2-1; D gene: .; clone size: once; CDR3 protein: CASSLDRGGHNEQFF; CDR3 DNA: TGTGCCAGCAGCTTGGATAGGGGAGGCCACAATGAGCAGTTCTTC
V gene: TRBV28; J gene: TRBJ1-1; D gene: .; clone size: .; CDR3 protein: CASSLPSREAFF; CDR3 DNA: TGTGCCAGCAGCCTACCCTCCCGTGAAGCTTTCTTT
V gene: TRBV7-6; J gene: TRBJ2-2; D gene: .; clone size: once; CDR3 protein: CASSSRIAGPYTGELFF; CDR3 DNA: TGTGCCAGCAGCTCGCGAATTGCGGGTCCGTACACCGGGGAGCTGTTTTTT
V gene: TRBV2; J gene: TRBJ1-3; D gene: TRBD1; clone size: .; CDR3 protein: CASSEWGQGSGNTIYF; CDR3 DNA: TGTGCCAGCAGTGAATGGGGACAGGGCTCTGGAAACACCATATATTTT
V gene: TRBV10-3; J gene: TRBJ2-1; D gene: .; clone size: .; CDR3 protein: CAISESSQTNEQFF; CDR3 DNA: TGTGCCATCAGTGAGTCCAGCCAAACCAATGAGCAGTTCTTC
V gene: TRBV18; J gene: TRBJ2-1; D gene: TRBD1; clone size: .; CDR3 protein: CASSLRQGTDNEQFF; CDR3 DNA: TGTGCCAGCTCACTACGACAGGGTACAGACAATGAGCAGTTCTTC
V gene: TRBV2; J gene: TRBJ1-2; D gene: .; clone size: .; CDR3 protein: CASKRSSNYGYTF; CDR3 DNA: TGTGCCAGCAAGCGGTCCTCTAACTATGGCTACACCTTC
V gene: TRBV4-1; J gene: TRBJ1-5; D gene: TRBD1; clone size: .; CDR3 protein: CASSPPGQRNQPQHF; CDR3 DNA: TGCGCCAGCAGCCCTCCGGGACAGCGCAATCAGCCCCAGCATTTT
V gene: TRBV2; J gene: TRBJ2-5; D gene: TRBD2; clone size: .; CDR3 protein: CASSGTSGIETQYF; CDR3 DNA: TGTGCCAGCAGTGGGACTAGCGGGATTGAGACCCAGTACTTC
V gene: TRBV19; J gene: TRBJ2-2; D gene: TRBD2; clone size: once; CDR3 protein: CASSKARLAGNTGELFF; CDR3 DNA: TGTGCCAGTAGTAAAGCCAGACTAGCGGGAAACACCGGGGAGCTGTTTTTT
V gene: TRBV29-1; J gene: TRBJ2-7; D gene: TRBD1; clone size: .; CDR3 protein: CSAKTGPVDEQYF; CDR3 DNA: TGCAGCGCCAAGACAGGGCCCGTGGACGAGCAGTACTTC
V gene: TRBV5-1; J gene: TRBJ2-1; D gene: .; clone size: .; CDR3 protein: CASSLGSSLNEQFF; CDR3 DNA: TGCGCCAGCAGCTTGGGGTCTAGCCTCAATGAGCAGTTCTTC
V gene: TRBV20-1; J gene: TRBJ1-4; D gene: .; clone size: .; CDR3 protein: CSARVYEKLFF; CDR3 DNA: TGCAGTGCAAGGGTATATGAAAAACTGTTTTTT
V gene: TRBV11-3; J gene: TRBJ2-2; D gene: .; clone size: .; CDR3 protein: CASSLGGWGTNTGELFF; CDR3 DNA: TGTGCCAGCAGCTTAGGCGGCTGGGGGACGAACACCGGGGAGCTGTTTTTT
V gene: TRBV2; J gene: TRBJ2-7; D gene: .; clone size: .; CDR3 protein: CASTLDYSEQYF; CDR3 DNA: TGTGCCAGCACCCTGGACTATTCAGAGCAGTACTTC
V gene: TRBV11-2; J gene: TRBJ2-4; D gene: TRBD1; clone size: .; CDR3 protein: CASSLDRQGTKNIQYF; CDR3 DNA: TGTGCCAGCAGCTTAGACCGACAGGGGACCAAAAACATTCAGTACTTC
V gene: TRBV9; J gene: TRBJ2-7; D gene: .; clone size: .; CDR3 protein: CASSVGSDRTHEPEYF; CDR3 DNA: TGTGCCAGCAGCGTAGGATCCGACAGAACCCACGAGCCGGAGTACTTC
V gene: TRBV6-1; J gene: TRBJ1-5; D gene: .; clone size: .; CDR3 protein: CASSIQGDQPQHF; CDR3 DNA: TGTGCCAGCAGTATCCAGGGTGATCAGCCCCAGCATTTT
V gene: TRBV9; J gene: TRBJ1-1; D gene: TRBD1; clone size: .; CDR3 protein: CASSEGGPWNTEAFF; CDR3 DNA: TGTGCCAGCAGCGAAGGGGGCCCATGGAACACTGAAGCTTTCTTT
V gene: TRBV5-6; J gene: TRBJ1-2; D gene: .; clone size: .; CDR3 protein: CASSLTNYGYTF; CDR3 DNA: TGTGCCAGCAGCTTGACAAACTATGGCTACACCTTC
V gene: TRBV19; J gene: TRBJ2-5; D gene: .; clone size: once; CDR3 protein: CASSSLPGTTAQYF; CDR3 DNA: TGTGCCAGTAGTTCCCTCCCCGGCACGACGGCTCAGTACTTC
V gene: TRBV28; J gene: TRBJ2-2; D gene: .; clone size: .; CDR3 protein: CASRGGPDTGELFF; CDR3 DNA: TGTGCCAGCAGGGGGGGACCTGACACCGGGGAGCTGTTTTTT
V gene: TRBV29-1; J gene: TRBJ2-3; D gene: TRBD2; clone size: .; CDR3 protein: CSVAGLAGAVSDTQYF; CDR3 DNA: TGCAGCGTGGCGGGACTAGCGGGAGCAGTTTCAGATACGCAGTATTTT
V gene: TRBV28; J gene: TRBJ1-3; D gene: .; clone size: .; CDR3 protein: CASSPGQTSGNTIYF; CDR3 DNA: TGTGCCAGCAGCCCCGGACAGACCTCTGGAAACACCATATATTTT
V gene: TRBV29-1; J gene: TRBJ1-2; D gene: .; clone size: few; CDR3 protein: CSVEGHMGYTF; CDR3 DNA: TGCAGCGTTGAAGGGCACATGGGCTACACCTTC
V gene: TRBV11-2; J gene: TRBJ2-7; D gene: TRBD2; clone size: .; CDR3 protein: CASSLVASGSYEQYF; CDR3 DNA: TGTGCCAGCAGCTTAGTGGCTAGCGGGAGCTACGAGCAGTACTTC
V gene: TRBV19; J gene: TRBJ2-6; D gene: TRBD1; clone size: .; CDR3 protein: CASRTAGTGVSGANVLTF; CDR3 DNA: TGTGCCAGTAGGACGGCCGGGACAGGGGTCTCTGGGGCCAACGTCCTGACTTTC
V gene: TRBV11-2; J gene: TRBJ1-5; D gene: .; clone size: .; CDR3 protein: CASSLNGQPQHF; CDR3 DNA: TGTGCCAGCAGCTTAAATGGTCAGCCCCAGCATTTT
V gene: TRBV28; J gene: TRBJ1-1; D gene: TRBD1; clone size: .; CDR3 protein: CASSRTGGATEAFF; CDR3 DNA: TGTGCCAGCAGCCGGACAGGGGGGGCCACTGAAGCTTTCTTT
V gene: TRBV18; J gene: TRBJ2-7; D gene: TRBD1; clone size: .; CDR3 protein: CASSPLPGQGSYEQYF; CDR3 DNA: TGTGCCAGCTCACCTCTTCCGGGACAGGGGTCCTACGAGCAGTACTTC
V gene: TRBV15; J gene: TRBJ2-7; D gene: TRBD2; clone size: .; CDR3 protein: CATSRDSGRVGEQYF; CDR3 DNA: TGTGCCACCAGCAGAGATAGCGGGAGGGTTGGCGAGCAGTACTTC
V gene: TRBV29-1; J gene: TRBJ2-3; D gene: TRBD2; clone size: .; CDR3 protein: CSVEELAGGHSDTQYF; CDR3 DNA: TGCAGCGTTGAAGAACTAGCGGGAGGGCACTCAGATACGCAGTATTTT
V gene: TRBV14; J gene: TRBJ2-1; D gene: .; clone size: .; CDR3 protein: CASSQDLLVGEQFF; CDR3 DNA: TGTGCCAGCAGCCAAGACCTTTTAGTGGGTGAGCAGTTCTTC
V gene: TRBV2; J gene: TRBJ2-3; D gene: .; clone size: .; CDR3 protein: CASRQSGVGDTQYF; CDR3 DNA: TGTGCCAGCAGACAATCGGGGGTTGGAGATACGCAGTATTTT
V gene: TRBV7-9; J gene: TRBJ2-1; D gene: TRBD1; clone size: once; CDR3 protein: CASSGLPGQDYNEQFF; CDR3 DNA: TGTGCCAGCAGCGGTCTGCCGGGACAGGACTACAATGAGCAGTTCTTC
V gene: TRBV4-1; J gene: TRBJ1-6; D gene: TRBD1; clone size: .; CDR3 protein: CASSQEGGGAKNSPLHF; CDR3 DNA: TGCGCCAGCAGCCAAGAGGGAGGGGGCGCGAAGAATTCACCCCTCCACTTT
V gene: TRBV9; J gene: TRBJ1-4; D gene: .; clone size: .; CDR3 protein: CASSVAQGFGGEKLFF; CDR3 DNA: TGTGCCAGCAGCGTCGCTCAGGGGTTTGGGGGTGAAAAACTGTTTTTT
V gene: TRBV29-1; J gene: TRBJ1-2; D gene: .; clone size: .; CDR3 protein: CSVERVINYGYTF; CDR3 DNA: TGCAGCGTTGAACGGGTGATCAATTATGGCTACACCTTC
V gene: TRBV28; J gene: TRBJ1-5; D gene: .; clone size: .; CDR3 protein: CASSLAGSNQPQHF; CDR3 DNA: TGTGCCAGCAGTTTAGCGGGTAGTAATCAGCCCCAGCATTTT
V gene: TRBV5-8; J gene: TRBJ2-7; D gene: .; clone size: .; CDR3 protein: CASSLLVEQYF; CDR3 DNA: TGTGCCAGCAGCTTGCTGGTCGAGCAGTACTTC
V gene: TRBV28; J gene: TRBJ2-7; D gene: .; clone size: .; CDR3 protein: CASSSPMMSPSYEQYF; CDR3 DNA: TGTGCCAGCAGTTCCCCAATGATGTCTCCTTCCTACGAGCAGTACTTC
V gene: TRBV5-1; J gene: TRBJ1-2; D gene: .; clone size: .; CDR3 protein: CASSPEGGRDYGYTF; CDR3 DNA: TGCGCCAGCAGCCCGGAGGGGGGAAGGGACTATGGCTACACCTTC
V gene: TRBV19; J gene: TRBJ1-5; D gene: .; clone size: .; CDR3 protein: CASQDPNQPQHF; CDR3 DNA: TGTGCCAGTCAGGACCCCAATCAGCCCCAGCATTTT